The clone carrying this T cell receptor beta chain showed up just once. The antigen is undetermined. Each CDR3 protein gets one entry after TCRdb re-called the reads with MiXCR. The table has roughly 570,000 distinct CDR3 sequences, just under 40% seen once. The sample originates from a study of T cell repertoires in cytomegalovirus infection. Across the study: CMV infection plus the matching HLA type was flagged by public TCR beta signatures.

This receptor was identified in a human donor in good health (CMV status not recorded). Some clones in this sample may be carry-over from other donors' samples. Sequences were derived from cultured PBMCs, sampled from culture after CMV antigen stimulation.

CDR3 bases: TGTGCCAGCAGCGCCGGACAGGGGAATGAAAAACTGTTTTTT. It encodes CASSAGQGNEKLFF. This rearrangement joins TRBV7-6 to TRBJ1-4; 9 nucleotides match TRBD1. Germline V gives CDR1 SGHVS, CDR2 FNYEAQ. V gave up 5 bases and J gave up 5 bases; unmatched junction bases: 3. The CDR3 consists of 14 residues. Full variable domain (missing parts from reference TRBV7-6 and TRBJ1-4): GAGVSQSPRYKVTKRGQDVALRCDPISGHVSLYWYRQALGQGPEFLTYFNYEAQQDKSGLPNDRFSAERPEGSISTLTIQRTEQRDSAMYRCASSAGQGNEKLFFGSGTQLSVL.